The clone carrying this T cell receptor (beta chain) showed up many times. Its antigen remains unidentified. TCR beta CDR3 regions were amplified from RNA. TCR CDR3 underwent first-round RT-PCR with the HTBI primer set. TCRdb called the multiplex PCR reads again in MiXCR, with one record for every CDR3 protein. The sample lists 450,000 to 650,000 distinct CDR3 sequences, roughly 20% occurring once. The V end lost 5 bases, the J end lost 6 bases, and 11 bases lay between the germline ends. The CDR3 consists of 12 residues. These data come from a study of T cells in Graves' hyperthyroidism and ophthalmopathy. Study-level findings and limits: Model output signaled ophthalmopathy a median roughly six months ahead of onset. Blood also contained most expanded thyroid clonotypes above 0.001. Ophthalmopathy was told apart from stable hyperthyroidism by a 13 V-J model.

The source of this sequence is a man in his late teens or twenties with Graves' hyperthyroidism. This rearrangement joins TRBV12-3 or TRBV12-4 to TRBJ2-7, with D possibly being TRBD1 (6 bases). The sample comprised blood. The CDR3 reads CASSPQGFEQYF. The DNA for the CDR3 is TGTGCCAGCAGTCCACAGGGTTTCGAGCAGTACTTC.